These 13 T cell receptor beta chains were sequenced from one sample in a study of blood T cell repertoires in COVID-19. Measured with immunoSEQ multiplex PCR; TCRdb has only the in-frame clones, and not every one. This table holds tens of thousands of clones, 60% to 80% found once. The sample was peripheral blood. The receptors derive from a woman of 80 years or more with acute or convalescent COVID-19.

V usage is TRBV7-3 and J usage is TRBJ2-1; TRBD2 is a possible D gene (5 bases). The V gene's germline CDR1 is SGHTA and CDR2 FQGTGA. The CDR3 has 17 residues. V was trimmed by 5 bases and J by 7 bases, leaving 24 bases between them. CDR3 sequence reads: CASSLERGVNLGNEQFF. The DNA for the CDR3 is TGTGCCAGCAGCCTAGAACGGGGTGTCAATCTGGGGAATGAGCAGTTCTTC.

The V and J genes are TRBV5-1 and TRBJ1-2; D uncertain. Germline lookup yields CDR1 SGHRS and CDR2 YFSETQ. The V and J ends lost 0 bases and 6 bases respectively, with 15 bases between them. The CDR3 consists of 15 residues. In DNA form, the CDR3 reads TGCGCCAGCAGCTTGGCGCTTACCAGCCTAGATGGCTACACCTTC. The encoded protein is CASSLALTSLDGYTF.

This clone was observed once. The chain is built from TRBV10-1 and TRBJ2-3; D unclear. This CDR3 spans 15 amino acids. In germline, CDR1 is WNHNN, CDR2 SYGVQD (reference sequence). V lost 0 bases and J lost 1, with 8 bases in between. Here the CDR3 reads CASSESNSGTDTQYF. CDR3 sequence (DNA): TGCGCCAGCAGTGAGTCGAATTCGGGCACAGATACGCAGTATTTT.

The chain is built from TRBV9 and TRBJ1-2; D is unclear. With 0 bases removed from V and 2 bases from J, the gap between germline ends came to 8 bases. This CDR3 is built from 14 residues. The germline V gene encodes CDR1 SGDLS and CDR2 YYNGEE. This CDR3 reads CASSVGRHNYGYTF. The DNA of the CDR3 is TGTGCCAGCAGCGTAGGGCGGCACAACTATGGCTACACCTTC.

The chain carries TRBV5-1 and TRBJ1-2; D is unresolved. This CDR3 has 13 residues. Trimming removed 4 bases at V and 2 bases at J, with 9 bases between. Germline V lookup: CDR1 SGHRS, CDR2 YFSETQ. As DNA, the CDR3 is TGCGCCAGCAGCCCCGGAGGGAACTATGGCTACACCTTC. Its translation is CASSPGGNYGYTF.

This clone appeared once. V usage is TRBV7-9 and J usage is TRBJ1-6; 9 bases align to TRBD1. Germline V lookup: CDR1 SEHNR, CDR2 FQNEAQ (reference sequence). Germline trimming cut 5 bases from V and 1 base from J; bases unmatched to any gene: 6. There are 17 residues in the CDR3. The CDR3, as DNA: TGTGCCAGCAGCCCCTGGACAGGGGAGTCCTATAATTCACCCCTCCACTTT. Protein: CASSPWTGESYNSPLHF.

The chain is built from TRBV4-1 and TRBJ2-1; TRBD1 might be the D (6 bases). The CDR3 sequence is 16 residues long. Per the germline V gene, CDR1 is MGHRA and CDR2 is YSYEKL. Trimming pared 0 bases from V and 2 bases from J, leaving 11 bases between. The CDR3 sequence is CASSQEATGPYNEQFF. CDR3 DNA sequence: TGCGCCAGCAGCCAAGAGGCGACAGGCCCCTACAATGAGCAGTTCTTC.

This chain uses TRBV19 with TRBJ1-1; D call uncertain. CDR3 length equals 16 residues. The germline V gene encodes CDR1 LNHDA and CDR2 SQIVND (reference sequence). Trimming pared 7 bases from V and 3 bases from J, leaving 21 bases between. CDR3 protein: CASTKVGVLKDTEAFF. CDR3 bases: TGTGCCAGTACCAAAGTAGGAGTTTTGAAGGACACTGAAGCTTTCTTT.

The chain uses TRBV12-5 and TRBJ2-4, with 14 nucleotides matching TRBD2. This CDR3 contains 16 residues. CDR1 is LGHNT and CDR2 is FRNRAP in the germline V gene. The CDR3 loop reads CAHPHTLTSGRDIQYF. CDR3 DNA: TGTGCCCATCCCCATACTTTGACTAGCGGGAGGGACATTCAGTACTTC.

The rearrangement links TRBV5-3 to TRBJ2-7; the match to TRBD2 covers 11 bases. TRBV5-3 is designated an ORF whose function remains uncertain. V lost 0 bases, J lost 3 bases, and 8 bases stayed unmatched. The CDR3 runs to 17 residues. The CDR3 spells CARSLETGLAGYYEQYF. CDR3 bases: TGTGCCAGAAGCTTGGAAACCGGACTAGCGGGCTACTACGAGCAGTACTTC.

The CDR3: CASSQGTSGNQVDEQFF. The CDR3 DNA sequence: TGTGCCAGCAGCCAAGGGACTAGCGGGAATCAGGTTGATGAGCAGTTCTTC. The chain has TRBV5-8 and TRBJ2-1, with 13 bases lining up with TRBD2. The V gene end was trimmed by 4 bases and the J gene end by 8 bases; junction bases not matched to a gene: 12. Germline V gene lookup returns CDR1 SGHTS and CDR2 YDEGEE. This CDR3 contains 17 residues. Full variable domain (missing parts from reference TRBV5-8 and TRBJ2-1): EAGVTQSPTHLIKTRGQQATLRCSPISGHTSVYWYQQALGLGLQFLLWYDEGEERNRGNFPPRFSGRQFPNYSSELNVNALELEDSALYLCASSQGTSGNQVDEQFFGPGTRLTVL.

This chain links TRBV28 with TRBJ2-7; a weak D match, TRBD1 (5 bases). The ends were cut back, 4 bases at V and 1 base at J, with 11 bases in the middle. The CDR3 loop spans 14 amino acids. Germline CDR1 and CDR2: MDHEN and SYDVKM. The CDR3 DNA is TGTGCCAGCAGTTACCCGACAGAGTCCTACGAGCAGTACTTC. This translates into CASSYPTESYEQYF.

The chain recombines TRBV7-8 with TRBJ2-7, with 9 bases matching TRBD2. V was clipped by 3 bases and J by 5 bases; unmatched bases: 8. This CDR3 is built from 15 residues. Germline V CDR1 and CDR2: SGHVS, FQNEAQ. CDR3: CASSFGRASGDEQYF. The CDR3 DNA follows: TGTGCCAGCAGCTTCGGAAGGGCTAGCGGGGACGAGCAGTACTTC.